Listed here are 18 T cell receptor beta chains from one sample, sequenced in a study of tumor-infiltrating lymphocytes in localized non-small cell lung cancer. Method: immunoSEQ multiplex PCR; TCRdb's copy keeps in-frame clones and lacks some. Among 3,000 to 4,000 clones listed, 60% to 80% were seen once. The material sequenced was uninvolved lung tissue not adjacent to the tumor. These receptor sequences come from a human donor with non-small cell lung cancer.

CDR3 DNA: TGTGCCCACAGGCAAGGGGGGAGGGCAGATACGCAGTATTTT. This translates into CAHRQGGRADTQYF. The chain recombines TRBV2 with TRBJ2-3, with D maybe TRBD2 (7 bases). Trimming removed 11 bases at V and 4 bases at J, with 19 bases between. The CDR3 runs to 14 residues. Germline CDR1 and CDR2: SNHLY and FYNNEI.

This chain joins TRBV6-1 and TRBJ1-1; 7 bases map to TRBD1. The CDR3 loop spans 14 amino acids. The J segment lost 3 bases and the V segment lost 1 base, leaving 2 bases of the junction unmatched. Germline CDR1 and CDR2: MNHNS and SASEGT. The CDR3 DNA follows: TGTGCCAGCAGTGAAGACAGGGGTGACACTGAAGCTTTCTTT. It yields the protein CASSEDRGDTEAFF.

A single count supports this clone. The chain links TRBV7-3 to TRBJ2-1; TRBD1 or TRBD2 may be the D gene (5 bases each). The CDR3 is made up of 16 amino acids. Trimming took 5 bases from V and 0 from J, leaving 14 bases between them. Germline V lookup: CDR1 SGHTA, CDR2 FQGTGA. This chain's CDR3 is CASSRGAGLSYNEQFF. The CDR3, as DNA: TGTGCCAGCAGCCGGGGAGCAGGGCTCTCCTACAATGAGCAGTTCTTC. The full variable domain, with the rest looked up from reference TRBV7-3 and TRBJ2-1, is GAGVSQTPSNKVTEKGKYVELRCDPISGHTALYWYRQSLGQGPEFLIYFQGTGAADDSGLPNDRFFAVRPEGSVSTLKIQRTERGDSAVYLCASSRGAGLSYNEQFFGPGTRLTVL.

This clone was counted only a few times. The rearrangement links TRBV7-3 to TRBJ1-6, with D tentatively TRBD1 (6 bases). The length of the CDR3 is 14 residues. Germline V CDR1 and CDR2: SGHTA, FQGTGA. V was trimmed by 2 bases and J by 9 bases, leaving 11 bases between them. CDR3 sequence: CASSLSQGSSPLHF. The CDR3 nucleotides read TGTGCCAGCAGCTTATCCCAGGGGAGTTCACCCCTCCACTTT.

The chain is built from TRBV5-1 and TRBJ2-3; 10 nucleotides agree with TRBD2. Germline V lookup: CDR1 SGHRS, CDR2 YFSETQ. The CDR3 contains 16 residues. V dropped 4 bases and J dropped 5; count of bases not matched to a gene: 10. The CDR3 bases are TGCGCCAGCAGCCCCGGCAGTAGCGGGGGGTTAGATACGCAGTATTTT. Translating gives CASSPGSSGGLDTQYF.

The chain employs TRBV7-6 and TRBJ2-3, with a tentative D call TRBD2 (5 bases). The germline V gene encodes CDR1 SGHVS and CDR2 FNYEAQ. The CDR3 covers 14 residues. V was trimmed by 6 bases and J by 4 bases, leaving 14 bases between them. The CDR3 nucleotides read TGTGCCAGCAGTCGACGAGAGGGCTCAGATACGCAGTATTTT. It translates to CASSRREGSDTQYF.

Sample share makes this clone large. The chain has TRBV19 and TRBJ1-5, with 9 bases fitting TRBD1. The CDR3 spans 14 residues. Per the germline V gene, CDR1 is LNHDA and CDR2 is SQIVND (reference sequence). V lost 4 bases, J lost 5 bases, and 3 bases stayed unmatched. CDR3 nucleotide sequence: TGTGCCAGTAGTACCGGGACAGGGTATCAGCCCCAGCATTTT. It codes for CASSTGTGYQPQHF.

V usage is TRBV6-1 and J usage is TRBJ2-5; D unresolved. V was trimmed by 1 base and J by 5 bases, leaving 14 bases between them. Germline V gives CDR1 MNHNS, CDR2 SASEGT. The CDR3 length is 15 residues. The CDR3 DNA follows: TGTGCCAGCAGTGAAGTGGGAATTAATCGGGAGACCCAGTACTTC. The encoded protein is CASSEVGINRETQYF.

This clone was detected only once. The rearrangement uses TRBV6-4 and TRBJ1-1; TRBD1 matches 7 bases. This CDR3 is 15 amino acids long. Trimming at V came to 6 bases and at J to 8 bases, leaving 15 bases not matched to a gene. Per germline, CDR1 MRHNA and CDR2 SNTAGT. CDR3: CASRAPADRPLEAFF. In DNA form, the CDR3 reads TGTGCCAGCAGAGCCCCTGCGGACAGGCCTTTGGAAGCTTTCTTT.

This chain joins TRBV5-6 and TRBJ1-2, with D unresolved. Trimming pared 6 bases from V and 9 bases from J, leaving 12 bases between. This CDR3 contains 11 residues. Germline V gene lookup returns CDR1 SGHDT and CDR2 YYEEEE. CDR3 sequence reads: CASMLDGSYTF. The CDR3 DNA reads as TGTGCCAGCATGCTTGATGGTAGCTACACCTTC.

The CDR3 bases are TGTGCCAGCAGCGCACAGGGCTCTGGAAACACCATATATTTT. Translating it yields CASSAQGSGNTIYF. The chain joins TRBV9 to TRBJ1-3; tentatively, D is TRBD1 (6 bases). Germline CDR1 and CDR2: SGDLS and YYNGEE. The CDR3 is 14 residues long. With 3 bases removed from V and 0 bases from J, the gap between germline ends came to 7 bases.

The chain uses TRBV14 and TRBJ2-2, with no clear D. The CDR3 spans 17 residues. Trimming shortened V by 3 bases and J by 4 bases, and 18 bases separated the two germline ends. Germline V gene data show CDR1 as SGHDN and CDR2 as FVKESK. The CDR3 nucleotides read TGTGCCAGCAGCCACGAAATGGGCAGAGGATCCACCGGGGAGCTGTTTTTT. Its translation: CASSHEMGRGSTGELFF.

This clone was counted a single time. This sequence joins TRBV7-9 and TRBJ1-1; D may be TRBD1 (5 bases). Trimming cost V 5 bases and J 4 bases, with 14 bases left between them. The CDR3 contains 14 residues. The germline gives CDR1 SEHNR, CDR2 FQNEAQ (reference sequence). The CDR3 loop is CASSLAWGGTEAFF. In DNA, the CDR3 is TGTGCCAGCAGCCTGGCATGGGGGGGCACTGAAGCTTTCTTT.

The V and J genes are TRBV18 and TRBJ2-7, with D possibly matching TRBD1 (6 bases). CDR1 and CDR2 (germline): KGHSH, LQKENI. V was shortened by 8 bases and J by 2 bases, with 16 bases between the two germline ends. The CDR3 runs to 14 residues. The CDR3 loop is CASTGQEETYEQYF. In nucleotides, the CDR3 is TGTGCCAGCACGGGACAAGAAGAGACCTACGAGCAGTACTTC.

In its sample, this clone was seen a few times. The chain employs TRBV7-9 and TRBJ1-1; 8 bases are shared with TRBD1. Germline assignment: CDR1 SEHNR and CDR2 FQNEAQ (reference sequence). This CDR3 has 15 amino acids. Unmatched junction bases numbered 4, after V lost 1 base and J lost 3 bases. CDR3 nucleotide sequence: TGTGCCAGCAGCTTAGACGACAGGGGCGACACTGAAGCTTTCTTT. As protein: CASSLDDRGDTEAFF.

CDR3: CASSHGAGATDTQYF. Here the CDR3 DNA reads TGTGCCAGCAGCCACGGGGCAGGGGCCACAGATACGCAGTATTTT. The chain employs TRBV6-5 and TRBJ2-3; D is perhaps TRBD1 (6 bases). V was cut by 6 bases and J by 2 bases, with 15 bases left in between. Looked up from germline, CDR1 is MNHEY and CDR2 is SVGAGI. The CDR3 length is 15 residues.

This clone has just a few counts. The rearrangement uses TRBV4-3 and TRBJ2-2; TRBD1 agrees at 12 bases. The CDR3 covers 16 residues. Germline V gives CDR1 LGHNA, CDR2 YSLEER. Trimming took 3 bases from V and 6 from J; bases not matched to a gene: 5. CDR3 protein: CASSQGQGALAGELFF. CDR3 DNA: TGCGCCAGCAGCCAGGGACAGGGGGCGCTGGCCGGGGAGCTGTTTTTT.

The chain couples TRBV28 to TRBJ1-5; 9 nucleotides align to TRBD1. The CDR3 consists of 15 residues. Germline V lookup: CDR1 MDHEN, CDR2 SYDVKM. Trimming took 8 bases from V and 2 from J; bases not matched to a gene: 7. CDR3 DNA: TGTGCCAGCCGTAGGACAGGGGAACGCAATCAGCCCCAGCATTTT. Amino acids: CASRRTGERNQPQHF.